These 12 T cell receptor beta chains came from one sample sequenced in a study of cytomegalovirus exposure and HLA in healthy donors. The PCR contained 60 Vbeta and 13 Jbeta primers. Measured with immunoSEQ multiplex PCR; TCRdb has only the in-frame clones, and not every one. The sample lists 100,000 to 150,000 clones; over 70% were seen once. The sample comprised PBMCs. These TCRs come from a woman between 35 and 50 years old in good health and CMV-seronegative.

The rearrangement links TRBV19 to TRBJ2-7; TRBD1 aligns across 8 bases. The V and J ends lost 7 bases and 4 bases, in that order; junction bases with no gene match: 9. Germline CDR1 reads LNHDA; CDR2 reads SQIVND (reference sequence). The CDR3 spans 14 residues. The CDR3 sequence: CASKPQTGAYEQYF. The CDR3, as DNA: TGTGCCAGTAAACCCCAGACAGGGGCATACGAGCAGTACTTC.

This chain connects TRBV11-3 to TRBJ1-5; a weak D match, TRBD1 (6 bases). V was trimmed by 5 bases and J by 0 bases, leaving 14 bases between them. The CDR3 contains 16 residues. Per germline, CDR1 SGHNT and CDR2 YENEEA. The CDR3 bases are TGTGCCAGCAGCATCCTACAGGGTTCTAGCAATCAGCCCCAGCATTTT. This gives the protein CASSILQGSSNQPQHF.

The chain recombines TRBV9 with TRBJ2-7; TRBD1 is a possible D gene (6 bases). Trimming shortened V by 4 bases and J by 4 bases, and 18 bases separated the two germline ends. Germline V CDR1 and CDR2: SGDLS, YYNGEE. The CDR3 is 15 amino acids. CDR3 sequence (DNA): TGTGCCAGCAGCCCTGGGACACCCTTAGGGTACGAGCAGTACTTC. Translating it yields CASSPGTPLGYEQYF.

V usage is TRBV4-1 and J usage is TRBJ2-3; perhaps TRBD2 as D (6 bases). Germline CDR1 MGHRA, CDR2 YSYEKL. The CDR3 is made up of 15 amino acids. The V end lost 4 bases, the J end lost 4 bases, and 15 bases lay between the germline ends. The CDR3 here is CASSPSLAPSDTQYF. CDR3 sequence (DNA): TGCGCCAGCAGCCCCAGTCTAGCGCCCTCAGATACGCAGTATTTT.

The chain employs TRBV5-1 and TRBJ1-2; D possibly corresponds to TRBD1 (6 bases). Between the trimmed V and J ends, which lost 0 bases and 8 bases, there was a span of 11 bases. In germline, CDR1 is SGHRS, CDR2 YFSETQ. CDR3 size: 13 residues. CDR3 nucleotide sequence: TGCGCCAGCAGCTTGGGCGGGGGCGGAGGCTACACCTTC. It encodes CASSLGGGGGYTF.

This rearrangement joins TRBV27 to TRBJ1-1; no clear D. V lost 2 bases to trimming and J lost 6 bases, with 13 bases between them. Germline lookup yields CDR1 MNHEY and CDR2 SMNVEV (reference sequence). The CDR3 sequence is 14 residues long. The DNA for the CDR3 is TGTGCCAGCAGTTTAGGCAGTGGACTGGCTGAAGCTTTCTTT. Translation gives CASSLGSGLAEAFF.

The rearrangement uses TRBV5-1 and TRBJ2-1; TRBD2 aligns across 8 bases. With V trimmed by 4 bases and J by 12 bases, 15 bases remained unmatched. CDR3 length: 15 amino acids. Germline lookup yields CDR1 SGHRS and CDR2 YFSETQ. Here the CDR3 DNA reads TGCGCCAGCAGCCCCCCGGCGGGAGGTTCTGAGGGGCAGTTCTTC. It is translated as CASSPPAGGSEGQFF.

This sequence joins TRBV5-1 and TRBJ2-1, with a possible D match to TRBD2 (6 bases). The CDR3 extends over 17 amino acids. The germline V gene has CDR1 SGHRS and CDR2 YFSETQ. V gave up 5 bases and J gave up 4 bases, with 22 bases separating them. CDR3 residues: CASSPDLLGLGYNEQFF. The CDR3, as DNA: TGCGCCAGCAGTCCTGACCTGCTGGGACTCGGATACAATGAGCAGTTCTTC. Using reference TRBV5-1 and TRBJ2-1 for the parts outside the CDR3, the full variable domain is KAGVTQTPRYLIKTRGQQVTLSCSPISGHRSVSWYQQTPGQGLQFLFEYFSETQRNKGNFPGRFSGRQFSNSRSEMNVSTLELGDSALYLCASSPDLLGLGYNEQFFGPGTRLTVL.

J is TRBJ1-2 and V is TRBV7-6, with 7 bases matching TRBD1. V trimming: 4 bases; J trimming: 8 bases; junction bases outside the gene matches: 13. The CDR3 covers 15 residues. Germline lookup yields CDR1 SGHVS and CDR2 FNYEAQ. The CDR3 sequence is CASSSTATGSEGYTF. The CDR3 nucleotides are TGTGCCAGCAGCTCCACCGCGACAGGGTCGGAGGGCTACACCTTC.

The V call is TRBV30, the J call TRBJ2-2; D gene ambiguous. Germline V CDR1 and CDR2: GTSNPN, SVGIG (reference sequence). The V gene lost 4 bases and the J gene lost 2 bases, with 5 bases spanning the gap. This CDR3 has 12 amino acids. CDR3 bases: TGTGCCTGGACCGTTAACACCGGGGAGCTGTTTTTT. This gives the protein CAWTVNTGELFF.

This sequence joins TRBV2 and TRBJ1-4; possibly TRBD1 for D (5 bases). Germline V gives CDR1 SNHLY, CDR2 FYNNEI. This CDR3 contains 14 residues. The ends were cut back, 6 bases at V and 8 bases at J, with 16 bases in the middle. CDR3 region: CASRLQGMVEKLFF. The DNA for the CDR3 is TGTGCCAGCAGGCTTCAGGGAATGGTAGAAAAACTGTTTTTT.

This chain connects TRBV4-1 to TRBJ1-2; a possible D gene is TRBD1 (6 bases). Germline V gene data show CDR1 as MGHRA and CDR2 as YSYEKL. This CDR3 is 13 amino acids long. V was cut by 0 bases and J by 10 bases, with 12 bases left in between. The CDR3 DNA follows: TGCGCCAGCAGCCAAGAACAGGGATCTGCCTACACCTTC. It is translated as CASSQEQGSAYTF.